A single sample gave rise to the 5 T cell receptor beta chains below, sequenced in a study of T-cell reconstitution after alpha-beta-depleted transplantation in children. The authors prepared the TCRbeta library with unique molecular identifiers. TCRdb re-called the PCR reads with MiXCR, one entry per CDR3 protein. This sample has 95,000 to 150,000 distinct CDR3 sequences, with roughly 24% found just once. Sequences were derived from PBMCs, mostly from graft donor cells, sampled 180 days after TCRalphabeta/CD19-depleted stem cell transplant. These receptors came from a male patient under 10 years old who had a stem cell transplant for chronic granulomatous disease, so the T cells may come from the graft donor.

The CDR3 DNA follows: TGTGCCAGCAGTCGGGTGACCCCTAGCACAGATACGCAGTATTTT. This gives the protein CASSRVTPSTDTQYF. This chain connects TRBV12-3 or TRBV12-4 to TRBJ2-3; D is uncertain. The CDR3 runs 15 residues. V lost 5 bases and J lost 0, with 12 bases in between.

The table lists this clonotype with a few counts. The chain has TRBV5-1 and TRBJ1-2, with D perhaps matching TRBD1 (6 bases). Germline V gene sequence: CDR1 SGHRS, CDR2 YFSETQ. The CDR3 has 12 amino acids. V was trimmed by 4 bases and J by 5 bases, leaving 9 bases between them. This CDR3 is CASSLQGYGYTF. CDR3 DNA sequence: TGCGCCAGCAGCCTACAGGGATATGGCTACACCTTC.

The table lists this clonotype with many counts. The chain joins TRBV5-1 to TRBJ2-1; D unclear. V dropped 0 bases and J dropped 6 bases, with 13 bases sitting between them. Germline V gene data show CDR1 as SGHRS and CDR2 as YFSETQ. The CDR3 has 15 amino acids. The CDR3 nucleotides read TGCGCCAGCAGCTTGGCTGGTGCGAACTTCAATGAGCAGTTCTTC. It is translated as CASSLAGANFNEQFF.

This clonotype occurred many times. The chain links TRBV10-3 to TRBJ2-1; no firm D call. The CDR3 consists of 13 residues. The germline V and J ends were trimmed by 2 bases and 4 bases, with 6 bases remaining between them. Germline-derived CDR1 and CDR2 are ENHRY and SYGVKD. For the CDR3, the DNA is TGTGCCATCAGTGAGGGTGGGTACAATGAGCAGTTCTTC. This sequence encodes CAISEGGYNEQFF.

The chain carries TRBV5-1 and TRBJ2-3, with D possibly matching TRBD2 (6 bases). Deletions cut 0 bases from V and 2 bases from J, with 13 bases between. The CDR3 consists of 16 residues. Germline V gene data show CDR1 as SGHRS and CDR2 as YFSETQ. In DNA, the CDR3 is TGCGCCAGCAGCTTGGAGTGGCGGGAAATCACAGATACGCAGTATTTT. Translated, it gives CASSLEWREITDTQYF. The full variable domain, with the rest looked up from reference TRBV5-1 and TRBJ2-3, is KAGVTQTPRYLIKTRGQQVTLSCSPISGHRSVSWYQQTPGQGLQFLFEYFSETQRNKGNFPGRFSGRQFSNSRSEMNVSTLELGDSALYLCASSLEWREITDTQYFGPGTRLTVL.